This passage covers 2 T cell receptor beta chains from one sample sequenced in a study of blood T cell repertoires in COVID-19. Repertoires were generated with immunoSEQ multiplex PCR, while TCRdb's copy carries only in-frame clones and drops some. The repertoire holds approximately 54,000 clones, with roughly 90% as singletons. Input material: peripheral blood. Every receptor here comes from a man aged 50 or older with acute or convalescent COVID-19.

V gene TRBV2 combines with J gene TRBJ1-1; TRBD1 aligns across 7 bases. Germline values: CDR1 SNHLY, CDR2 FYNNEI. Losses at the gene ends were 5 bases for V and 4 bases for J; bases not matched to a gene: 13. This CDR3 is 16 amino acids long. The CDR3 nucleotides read TGTGCCAGCAGTTTGGACCCGGGACAGAGACGCACTGAAGCTTTCTTT. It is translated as CASSLDPGQRRTEAFF.

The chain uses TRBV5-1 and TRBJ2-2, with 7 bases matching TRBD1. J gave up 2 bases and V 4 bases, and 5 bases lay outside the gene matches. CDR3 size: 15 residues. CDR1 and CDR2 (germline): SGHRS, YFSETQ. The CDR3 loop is CASSENRGNTGELFF. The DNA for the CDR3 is TGCGCCAGCAGCGAAAACAGGGGCAACACCGGGGAGCTGTTTTTT.